Following are 8 T cell receptor beta chains from one sample sequenced in a study of spatial heterogeneity in lung cancer. Time point defined: sample taken at primary tumor resection. Material for sequencing was whole RNA from tumor, nontumor lung or frozen PBMC, left unsorted. From the 5' RACE reads, TCRdb called clonotypes with MiXCR, one entry per CDR3 protein. Of 2,000 to 3,000 distinct CDR3 sequences listed, 4% to 5.5% are singletons. Sample: normal lung tissue next to the tumor, taken at surgery. These TCRs come from a female donor with early-stage non-small cell lung cancer.

This clonotype was recorded at least ten times. The rearrangement links TRBV20-1 to TRBJ1-2, with TRBD1 matching 9 bases. The CDR3 runs to 15 residues. Per germline, CDR1 DFQATT and CDR2 SNEGSKA (reference sequence). V lost 4 bases, J lost 5 bases, and 11 bases stayed unmatched. The CDR3: CSAIPGWTGDYGYTF. In nucleotides, the CDR3 is TGCAGTGCTATCCCAGGCTGGACAGGGGATTATGGCTACACCTTC.

This clonotype was picked up many times. The chain has TRBV28 and TRBJ1-1; D gene unclear. V lost 8 bases and J 0 bases, leaving 10 bases between the germline ends. This CDR3 region has 13 residues. CDR1 MDHEN and CDR2 SYDVKM come from the germline V gene. The CDR3 DNA reads as TGTGCCAGCCTCAAGGAGGTGAACACTGAAGCTTTCTTT. This encodes CASLKEVNTEAFF.

This clonotype is judged medium-sized. V usage is TRBV3-1 and J usage is TRBJ1-2; D possibly corresponds to TRBD1 (6 bases). The CDR3 spans 13 residues. The V gene lost 4 bases and the J gene lost 4 bases, with 10 bases spanning the gap. Germline-derived CDR1 and CDR2 are LGHDT and YNNKEL (reference sequence). As DNA, the CDR3 is TGTGCCAGCAGCCTATCAGGGGCCTATGGCTACACCTTC. Its translation is CASSLSGAYGYTF.

This clonotype was detected ten times or more. This chain joins TRBV12-3 or TRBV12-4 and TRBJ1-1; D remains ambiguous. The CDR3 spans 12 residues. V lost 5 bases and J lost 8, with 12 bases in between. The CDR3 reads CASSASLAEAFF. The DNA of the CDR3 is TGTGCCAGCAGTGCATCCCTGGCGGAAGCTTTCTTT.

In its sample, this clonotype is medium-sized (0.01 to 0.1%). This rearrangement joins TRBV6-5 to TRBJ1-5; the D gene is possibly TRBD1 (6 bases). V gave up 5 bases and J gave up 4 bases, with 18 bases separating them. The germline V gene encodes CDR1 MNHEY and CDR2 SVGAGI. CDR3 length: 16 amino acids. The CDR3 bases are TGTGCCAGCAGTCCCCCACCTCGCAGGGGTAATCAGCCCCAGCATTTT. Encoded protein: CASSPPPRRGNQPQHF.

This clonotype was seen ten or more times. The gene calls are TRBV19 and TRBJ2-2; 8 bases fit TRBD1. Germline CDR1 LNHDA, CDR2 SQIVND (reference sequence). V lost 10 bases to trimming and J lost 2 bases; unmatched junction nucleotides: 6. The CDR3 has 14 residues. CDR3: CATRQGTNTGELFF. The CDR3 DNA is TGTGCCACCAGACAGGGGACCAACACCGGGGAGCTGTTTTTT.

This clonotype is medium-sized in the sample. The genes are TRBV6-6 and TRBJ2-2; D ambiguous. The CDR3 is made up of 11 amino acids. Per the germline V gene, CDR1 is MNHNY and CDR2 is SVGAGI (reference sequence). V lost 7 bases, J lost 5 bases, and 5 bases lay in between. CDR3 in amino acids: CASTVTGELFF. The CDR3 DNA sequence: TGTGCCAGCACCGTAACCGGGGAGCTGTTTTTT.

This clonotype came up a few times. The rearrangement uses TRBV21-1 and TRBJ1-4. TRBV21-1 is recorded as a pseudogene. The CDR3 is 16 residues long. In DNA, the CDR3 is TGTGCCAGCAGCATTGGAGCGGGGGGAACTAATGAAAAACTGTTTTTT. Protein sequence: CASSIGAGGTNEKLFF.